Listed below are T cell receptor beta chains from one sample, sequenced in a study of OX40 agonist ivuxolimab in advanced cancers. Method: immunoSEQ multiplex PCR; TCRdb's copy keeps in-frame clones and lacks some. Among 65,000 to 90,000 clones, around 90% were seen once, and the ten largest hold about 2.1%. The specimen was CD4+ or CD8+ T cells sorted from blood, collected in a trial of the OX40 agonist ivuxolimab. The receptors shown here come from an adult with an advanced solid tumor such as melanoma, head and neck, liver or kidney cancer. Both conserved end residues are trimmed from each CDR3. D genes are given only for firm matches.

cdr3_aa d_call v_call
ASSLELATGELF TRBD2 TRBV7-9
ASSFPPRQNTYEQY NA TRBV5-1
ASSILAGQGNQPQH TRBD1 TRBV19
ASSLGNSGNTIY NA TRBV5-1
ASSTTGTGGDEQY TRBD1 TRBV19
ASSLMRLAAYNEQF TRBD2 TRBV7-9
ASSRDNKRGSQPQH NA TRBV27
ASSLGAQGVTEAF NA TRBV11-1
ASSLVLSGAKYEQY NA TRBV7-2
ASSYSLQKGNEQY NA TRBV6-5
ASGTSMNTEAF NA TRBV5-1
ASSQDSRDIQY NA TRBV4-1
ASSSSRGGTYEQY NA TRBV19
ASTPGQGGYEQY TRBD1 TRBV6-1
ASSWKMNTEAF NA TRBV27
ASSSPGLAVWEQY NA TRBV28
ASSPQEINYGYT NA TRBV18
ASSHGDSNQPQH NA TRBV5-6
ASSRGTSVNTGELF TRBD2 TRBV2
ASSSVDRYEQY NA TRBV5-1
ASREVGQGPQY TRBD1 TRBV25-1
ASSQAGRRNTEAF NA TRBV27
ASSNRDRYNYGYT NA TRBV7-2
ASKGSEQY NA TRBV21-1
ASNILGQGTYEQY NA TRBV6-1
ASSEGPGDHEQY NA TRBV10-1
ASSLQGGLGEAF TRBD1 TRBV7-9
ASSKPTGLAGKADTQY TRBD2 TRBV19
ASSHLGLDQPQH NA TRBV19